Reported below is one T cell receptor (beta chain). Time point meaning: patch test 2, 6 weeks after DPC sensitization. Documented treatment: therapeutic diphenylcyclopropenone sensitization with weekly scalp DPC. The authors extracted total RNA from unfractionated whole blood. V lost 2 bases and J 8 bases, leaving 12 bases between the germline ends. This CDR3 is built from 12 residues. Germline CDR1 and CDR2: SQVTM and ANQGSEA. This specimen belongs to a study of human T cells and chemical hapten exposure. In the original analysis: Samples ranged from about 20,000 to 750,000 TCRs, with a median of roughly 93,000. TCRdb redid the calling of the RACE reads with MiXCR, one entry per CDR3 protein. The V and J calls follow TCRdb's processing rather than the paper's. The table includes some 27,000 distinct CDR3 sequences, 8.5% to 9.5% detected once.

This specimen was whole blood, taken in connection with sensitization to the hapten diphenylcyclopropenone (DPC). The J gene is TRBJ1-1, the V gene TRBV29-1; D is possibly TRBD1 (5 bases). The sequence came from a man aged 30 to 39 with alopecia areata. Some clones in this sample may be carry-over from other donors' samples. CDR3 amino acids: CSVESGSGEAFF. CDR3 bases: TGCAGCGTTGAATCCGGATCAGGGGAAGCTTTCTTT.